The 16 T cell receptor beta chains given below trace back to one sample, sequenced in a study of STAT5B mutations in CD4+ large granular lymphocyte leukemia. Clones were read by immunoSEQ multiplex PCR, and TCRdb kept only the in-frame ones, dropping some. The sample contains 30,000 to 35,000 clones, more than 55% of which appear only once. Sequenced material: CD4+ T cells from blood buffy coats. All receptors come from a human donor in good health.

This clone was observed a handful of times. The V call is TRBV6-5, the J call TRBJ1-5, with TRBD1 as a possible D gene (5 bases). V was cut by 6 bases and J by 0 bases, with 12 bases left in between. This CDR3 has 15 residues. Germline assignment: CDR1 MNHEY and CDR2 SVGAGI. The CDR3 nucleotides are TGTGCCAGCAGCCGGGACGCCTATAGCAATCAGCCCCAGCATTTT. It yields the protein CASSRDAYSNQPQHF.

This clone has a handful of counts. V usage is TRBV5-4 and J usage is TRBJ2-7, with D possibly matching TRBD2 (5 bases). The CDR3 length is 15 residues. Germline V CDR1 and CDR2: SGHNT, YYREEE (reference sequence). V lost 4 bases to trimming and J lost 1 base, with 15 bases between them. The CDR3 DNA reads TGTGCCAGCAGCCCCTCCCGGGGAGAGTCCTACGAGCAGTACTTC. Amino acid sequence: CASSPSRGESYEQYF.

The genes are TRBV2 and TRBJ1-3, with D unclear. The CDR3 length is 13 residues. Germline V gene lookup returns CDR1 SNHLY and CDR2 FYNNEI. V shed 8 bases and J shed 4 bases, with 12 bases lying between them. In DNA form, the CDR3 reads TGTGCCAGCGGGCCAGGCTGGGGAAACACCATATATTTT. Translating it yields CASGPGWGNTIYF. The full variable domain, its missing parts supplied by reference TRBV2 and TRBJ1-3, is EPEVTQTPSHQVTQMGQEVILRCVPISNHLYFYWYRQILGQKVEFLVSFYNNEISEKSEIFDDQFSVERPDGSNFTLKIRSTKLEDSAMYFCASGPGWGNTIYFGEGSWLTVV.

The chain has TRBV11-2 and TRBJ1-3; D gene unclear. The V and J ends lost 5 bases and 2 bases respectively, with 16 bases between them. The CDR3 consists of 16 residues. CDR1 SGHAT and CDR2 FQNNGV come from the germline V gene. Here the CDR3 DNA reads TGTGCCAGCAGCCCCTCCTTCCGGGCGCCTGGAAACACCATATATTTT. Its protein product is CASSPSFRAPGNTIYF.

This clone was seen only a few times. This chain connects TRBV6-5 to TRBJ1-5; TRBD1 matches 7 bases. Germline V gives CDR1 MNHEY, CDR2 SVGAGI. After removal of 4 bases from V and 6 bases from J, the junction contained 6 bases not matched to a gene. The length of the CDR3 is 14 residues. The CDR3 is CASSSQGIRQPQHF. The CDR3 DNA reads TGTGCCAGCAGTTCACAGGGGATTCGTCAGCCCCAGCATTTT.

V gene TRBV4-2 combines with J gene TRBJ2-1; 8 positions agree with TRBD2. After removal of 1 base from V and 6 bases from J, the junction contained 2 bases not matched to a gene. The CDR3 is 14 amino acids. Germline CDR1 LGHNA, CDR2 YNFKEQ. CDR3 nucleotide sequence: TGTGCCAGCAGCCAAGGAGCGGGGGCCAATGAGCAGTTCTTC. Its protein product is CASSQGAGANEQFF.

This clone was found once. This chain links TRBV9 with TRBJ1-6, with 7 bases matching TRBD1. Germline values: CDR1 SGDLS, CDR2 YYNGEE. V was pared by 0 bases and J by 13 bases, with 10 bases of the junction left unmatched. The CDR3 spans 15 residues. The CDR3 region is CASSVGGGWDSPLHF. CDR3 coding DNA: TGTGCCAGCAGCGTAGGAGGGGGTTGGGACAGTCCCCTCCACTTT.

V gene TRBV2 combines with J gene TRBJ2-5; D unresolved. Trimming removed 6 bases from V and 9 bases from J, with 14 bases in between. Germline CDR1 SNHLY, CDR2 FYNNEI. The CDR3 is made up of 12 amino acids. CDR3 in amino acids: CASRRGQQPQYF. The DNA for the CDR3 is TGTGCCAGCAGGCGAGGCCAGCAGCCCCAGTACTTC. The variable domain in full, completed from reference TRBV2 and TRBJ2-5, reads EPEVTQTPSHQVTQMGQEVILRCVPISNHLYFYWYRQILGQKVEFLVSFYNNEISEKSEIFDDQFSVERPDGSNFTLKIRSTKLEDSAMYFCASRRGQQPQYFGPGTRLLVL.

Points on this clone: The junction and the germline gene differ at one end; a read error may be behind it. The J gene is TRBJ2-2, the V gene TRBV6-5; D gene unclear. CDR3 length equals 14 residues. The germline gives CDR1 MNHEY, CDR2 SVGAGI. CDR3 region: CATSETGNTGELFF. CDR3 sequence (DNA): TGTGCCACCAGTGAGACGGGGAACACCGGGGAGCTGTTTTTT.

The chain uses TRBV18 and TRBJ2-6, with D uncertain. Germline CDR1 and CDR2: KGHSH and LQKENI. This CDR3 spans 15 amino acids. V was cut by 3 bases and J by 6 bases, with 12 bases left in between. CDR3 amino acids: CASSPGQPEANVLTF. The CDR3, as DNA: TGTGCCAGCTCACCGGGTCAGCCGGAGGCCAACGTCCTGACTTTC.

This clone was observed a handful of times. V is TRBV18 and J is TRBJ1-6; the D gene is possibly TRBD1 (5 bases). The V and J ends lost 2 bases and 8 bases respectively, with 10 bases between them. The CDR3 covers 14 residues. Per the germline V gene, CDR1 is KGHSH and CDR2 is LQKENI. This CDR3 reads CASSPGRVDSPLHF. CDR3 coding DNA: TGTGCCAGCTCACCAGGCAGGGTAGATTCACCCCTCCACTTT.

The chain uses TRBV7-9 and TRBJ2-2, with D maybe TRBD1 (5 bases). V gave up 8 bases and J gave up 1 base, with 11 bases separating them. Looked up from germline, CDR1 is SEHNR and CDR2 is FQNEAQ (reference sequence). This CDR3 region has 14 residues. CDR3 amino acids: CASGARGNTGELFF. The CDR3 coding sequence is TGTGCCAGCGGGGCCCGAGGGAACACCGGGGAGCTGTTTTTT.

Here the CDR3 reads CAWSPESPLHF. CDR3 in DNA: TGTGCCTGGAGCCCCGAGTCACCCCTCCACTTT. The J gene is TRBJ1-6, the V gene TRBV30; D ambiguous. V was shortened by 3 bases and J by 10 bases, with 7 bases between the two germline ends. In germline, CDR1 is GTSNPN, CDR2 SVGIG (reference sequence). This CDR3 has 11 residues.

The chain joins TRBV5-5 to TRBJ2-1; 8 bases are shared with TRBD2. Germline loops: CDR1 SGHKS, CDR2 YYEKEE (reference sequence). CDR3 size: 15 residues. V trimming: 4 bases; J trimming: 8 bases; junction bases outside the gene matches: 11. CDR3 sequence: CASSMVGLEVDEQFF. The CDR3 DNA is TGTGCCAGCAGCATGGTGGGACTAGAAGTGGATGAGCAGTTCTTC.

V is TRBV14 and J is TRBJ1-6; D is undetermined. The CDR3 loop spans 13 amino acids. V lost 7 bases to trimming and J lost 11 bases, with 15 bases between them. CDR1 is SGHDN, CDR2 FVKESK, per germline. CDR3 sequence (DNA): TGTGCCAGCACCACTGACGCCGGCACACCCCTCCACTTT. Its protein is CASTTDAGTPLHF.

This sequence joins TRBV5-5 and TRBJ1-6; D gene uncertain. The CDR3 spans 11 residues. V was trimmed by 4 bases and J by 7 bases, leaving 3 bases between them. Germline V lookup: CDR1 SGHKS, CDR2 YYEKEE (reference sequence). This chain's CDR3 is CASSLNSPLHF. CDR3 in DNA: TGTGCCAGCAGCCTGAATTCACCCCTCCACTTT.